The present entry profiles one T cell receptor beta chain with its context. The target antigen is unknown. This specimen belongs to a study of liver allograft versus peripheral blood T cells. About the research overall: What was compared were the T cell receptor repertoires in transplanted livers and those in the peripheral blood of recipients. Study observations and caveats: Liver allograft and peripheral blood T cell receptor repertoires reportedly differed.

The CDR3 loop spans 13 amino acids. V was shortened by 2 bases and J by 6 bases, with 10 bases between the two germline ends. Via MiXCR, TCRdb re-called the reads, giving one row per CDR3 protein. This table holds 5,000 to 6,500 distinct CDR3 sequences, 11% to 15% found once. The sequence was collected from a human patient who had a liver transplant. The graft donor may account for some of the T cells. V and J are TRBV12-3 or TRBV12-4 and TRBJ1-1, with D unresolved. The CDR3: CASSLWGIAEAFF. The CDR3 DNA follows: TGTGCCAGCAGTTTATGGGGAATCGCTGAAGCTTTCTTT.